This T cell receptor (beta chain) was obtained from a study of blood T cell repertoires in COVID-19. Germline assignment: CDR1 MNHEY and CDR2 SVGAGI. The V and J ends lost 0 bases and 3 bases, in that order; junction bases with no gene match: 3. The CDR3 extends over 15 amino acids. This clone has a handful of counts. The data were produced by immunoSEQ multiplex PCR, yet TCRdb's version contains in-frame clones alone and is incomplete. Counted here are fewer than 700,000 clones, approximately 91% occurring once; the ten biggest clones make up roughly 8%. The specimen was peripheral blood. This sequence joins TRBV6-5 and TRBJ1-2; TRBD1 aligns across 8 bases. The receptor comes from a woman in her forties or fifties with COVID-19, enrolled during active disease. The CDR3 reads CASSYSAGGDYGYTF. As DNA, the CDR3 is TGTGCCAGCAGTTACTCGGCAGGGGGCGACTATGGCTACACCTTC.